This TCR beta chain was obtained from a study of blood T cell repertoires in COVID-19. The wider study: Material from acute and convalescent COVID-19 was sourced from the United States, Italy and Spain. The cDNA or gDNA used as material had been derived from T cells, B-cell-depleted T cells, or PBMCs.

CDR3 length equals 15 residues. Authors' methods: Reference gene primer amplification in the assay estimated nucleated cell counts. Sequencing used immunoSEQ multiplex PCR; TCRdb keeps in-frame clones, though not all of them. V and J calls and clone size follow that table, whereas D and trimming were derived from the DNA. This table holds under 300,000 clones, over 65% found once. The rearrangement links TRBV21-1 to TRBJ2-2; the table assigns TRBD1, which was not confirmed against the DNA. TRBV21-1 constitutes a pseudogene. The TCR originated in a man aged 55-75 years who had recovered from COVID-19. Source material: peripheral blood. The DNA for the CDR3 is TGTGCCAGCAGCCGACAGGGGCCTTACACCGGGGAGCTGTTTTTT. Its protein is CASSRQGPYTGELFF.